This T cell receptor beta chain was obtained from a study of cytomegalovirus exposure and HLA in healthy donors. Overall study context: Early released data comprised around 79 million unique TCRs from HLA-typed donors. Study-wide results and limits: There were fewer than 200 TCR beta chains listed as cytomegalovirus-associated. Roughly even sequencing depth across donors was the assumption behind the presence/absence analyses.

Note on this clone: Antigen specificity is unknown.

Primers included in the PCR were 60 Vbeta and 13 Jbeta primers. The repertoire was sequenced with immunoSEQ multiplex PCR; TCRdb's copy has only in-frame clones and lacks some. The sample data list about 110,000 clones. V was pared by 3 bases and J by 0 bases, with 5 bases of the junction left unmatched. CDR1 and CDR2 (germline): SGHKS, YYEKEE (reference sequence). The CDR3 is 16 amino acids. The chain carries TRBV5-5 and TRBJ2-2; 7 bases map to TRBD1. The clonotype was recovered from a man aged 35 to 55 in good health and CMV-seropositive. Sequencing input: PBMCs. The CDR3 DNA follows: TGTGCCAGCAGCTCCGAGACAGGGTCGAACACCGGGGAGCTGTTTTTT. Its protein product is CASSSETGSNTGELFF.